The 24 T cell receptor beta chains listed next were all sequenced from one sample in a study of blood T cell repertoires in COVID-19. TCRdb's table, derived via immunoSEQ multiplex PCR, lists solely in-frame clones and lacks some. The sample contains some 48,000 clones, 87% of which appear only once. The specimen sequenced was peripheral blood. The source is a woman older than 75 in a cohort sampled during active or convalescent COVID-19.

The chain links TRBV21-1 to TRBJ1-2. TRBV21-1 is classified as a pseudogene. CDR3 length equals 16 residues. The DNA of the CDR3 is TGTGCCAGCAGCAAAGTCCGGGGGCCCCGGGAGGGCGGCTACACCTTC. Protein sequence: CASSKVRGPREGGYTF.

The chain employs TRBV2 and TRBJ1-1; the D is unclear. V lost 5 bases, J lost 1 base, and 5 bases lay in between. The CDR3 runs to 12 residues. Germline-derived CDR1 and CDR2 are SNHLY and FYNNEI. CDR3 bases: TGTGCCAGCAGTCTAGAGAACACTGAAGCTTTCTTT. The encoded protein is CASSLENTEAFF.

The genes are TRBV2 and TRBJ1-6; 8 nucleotides agree with TRBD1. J was trimmed by 6 bases and V by 6 bases; bases with no gene match: 4. The germline CDR1 and CDR2 sequences are SNHLY and FYNNEI. This CDR3 region has 14 residues. The chain's CDR3 is CASSGGTGNSPLHF. As DNA, the CDR3 is TGTGCCAGCAGCGGGGGGACAGGTAATTCACCCCTCCACTTT.

This chain uses TRBV2 with TRBJ1-5, with 10 nucleotides matching TRBD1. Trimming took 3 bases from V and 9 from J; bases not matched to a gene: 8. CDR1 is SNHLY, CDR2 FYNNEI, per germline. The length of the CDR3 is 15 residues. CDR3 DNA: TGTGCCAGCAGTGATGGGGGACAGGGGATCAGGCCCCAGCATTTT. This encodes CASSDGGQGIRPQHF.

This sequence joins TRBV9 and TRBJ2-2; D call uncertain. Germline CDR1 reads SGDLS; CDR2 reads YYNGEE. V lost 5 bases to trimming and J lost 1 base, with 6 bases between them. The CDR3 is 13 residues long. CDR3 nucleotides: TGTGCCAGCAGTTCGGGGAACACCGGGGAGCTGTTTTTT. Its translation: CASSSGNTGELFF.

Here the CDR3 reads CASSLAPGIMNTEAFF. DNA for the CDR3: TGTGCCAGCAGTCTAGCCCCCGGGATAATGAACACTGAAGCTTTCTTT. This sequence joins TRBV27 and TRBJ1-1; D is unclear. V was shortened by 5 bases and J by 0 bases, with 16 bases between the two germline ends. The CDR3 length is 16 residues. Germline V lookup: CDR1 MNHEY, CDR2 SMNVEV (reference sequence).

This clone showed up just once. The chain joins TRBV19 to TRBJ1-1; 8 bases are a match to TRBD1. Unmatched junction bases numbered 7, after V lost 7 bases and J lost 3 bases. CDR1 and CDR2 (germline): LNHDA, SQIVND (reference sequence). The CDR3 loop spans 14 amino acids. CDR3 coding DNA: TGTGCCAGTACCGACGACAGGGGCTACACTGAAGCTTTCTTT. Translation: CASTDDRGYTEAFF.

This clone was picked up many times. The V call is TRBV9, the J call TRBJ2-2, with no clear D. The CDR3 totals 14 residues. Germline lookup yields CDR1 SGDLS and CDR2 YYNGEE. Trimming shortened V by 1 base and J by 5 bases, and 9 bases separated the two germline ends. This CDR3 is CASSVPSVTGELFF. In DNA, the CDR3 is TGTGCCAGCAGCGTACCCTCGGTTACCGGGGAGCTGTTTTTT.

The V gene is TRBV2, the J gene TRBJ2-3; 10 bases align to TRBD2. There are 15 residues in the CDR3. Germline V CDR1 and CDR2: SNHLY, FYNNEI. With V trimmed by 7 bases and J by 5 bases, 9 bases remained unmatched. The CDR3 region is CASTSRTSGGDTQYF. CDR3 DNA: TGTGCCAGCACATCCCGGACTAGCGGAGGAGATACGCAGTATTTT.

The chain combines TRBV10-1 with TRBJ2-7; 7 positions match TRBD2. The germline V gene has CDR1 WNHNN and CDR2 SYGVQD (reference sequence). Germline trimming cut 3 bases from V and 1 base from J; bases unmatched to any gene: 0. This CDR3 has 13 residues. The CDR3 DNA reads TGCGCCAGCAGTGATAGCGGGTCCTACGAGCAGTACTTC. As protein: CASSDSGSYEQYF.

J is TRBJ2-5 and V is TRBV7-9; 11 nucleotides agree with TRBD1. The CDR3 totals 18 residues. CDR1 SEHNR and CDR2 FQNEAQ come from the germline V gene (reference sequence). V dropped 1 base and J dropped 2; count of bases not matched to a gene: 9. This CDR3 reads CASSLGTGGRGLQETQYF. In DNA, the CDR3 is TGTGCCAGCAGCTTAGGGACAGGGGGCAGAGGGCTTCAAGAGACCCAGTACTTC.

The gene calls are TRBV7-2 and TRBJ1-1; D gene unclear. V lost 1 base to trimming and J lost 7 bases, with 13 bases between them. Germline CDR1 is SGHTA and CDR2 is FQGNSA. CDR3 length: 14 residues. CDR3 DNA: TGTGCCAGCAGCTTAGAGCCAGCGGTGCTTGAAGCTTTCTTT. Translation: CASSLEPAVLEAFF.

The gene calls are TRBV7-8 and TRBJ1-1; maybe TRBD1 (5 bases). The CDR3 consists of 15 residues. Trimming cost V 9 bases and J 7 bases, with 24 bases left between them. The germline V gene encodes CDR1 SGHVS and CDR2 FQNEAQ. CDR3 residues: CASRGISGSSYEAFF. CDR3 sequence (DNA): TGTGCCAGTCGGGGGATCTCGGGCAGTTCCTATGAAGCTTTCTTT.

CDR3: CASSTRDSRDEQYF. Written as DNA, the CDR3 is TGTGCCAGCAGTACCCGGGACAGTAGGGACGAGCAGTACTTC. V is TRBV6-1 and J is TRBJ2-7; 7 positions match TRBD1. The CDR3 runs to 14 residues. Germline V gene sequence: CDR1 MNHNS, CDR2 SASEGT. Unmatched junction bases numbered 9, after V lost 5 bases and J lost 5 bases.

The chain links TRBV7-6 to TRBJ2-1; 10 positions agree with TRBD2. CDR1 SGHVS and CDR2 FNYEAQ come from the germline V gene. V lost 5 bases to trimming and J lost 5 bases; unmatched junction nucleotides: 12. This CDR3 region has 17 residues. The CDR3 reads CASSPFVAGGRNNEQFF. The CDR3 DNA is TGTGCCAGCAGCCCTTTTGTAGCGGGGGGAAGAAACAATGAGCAGTTCTTC. Full variable domain (missing parts from reference TRBV7-6 and TRBJ2-1): GAGVSQSPRYKVTKRGQDVALRCDPISGHVSLYWYRQALGQGPEFLTYFNYEAQQDKSGLPNDRFSAERPEGSISTLTIQRTEQRDSAMYRCASSPFVAGGRNNEQFFGPGTRLTVL.

The V call is TRBV19, the J call TRBJ1-5, with a possible D match to TRBD1 (6 bases). Germline CDR1 and CDR2: LNHDA and SQIVND (reference sequence). The CDR3 has 16 amino acids. Trimming shortened V by 4 bases and J by 7 bases, and 20 bases separated the two germline ends. In DNA form, the CDR3 reads TGTGCCAGTAGTACCTACTCACAGGGATTTGGACAGCCCCAGCATTTT. This translates into CASSTYSQGFGQPQHF.

This chain connects TRBV11-3 to TRBJ1-5; perhaps TRBD1 as D (5 bases). The CDR3 length is 17 residues. In germline, CDR1 is SGHNT, CDR2 YENEEA. V was shortened by 0 bases and J by 2 bases, with 14 bases between the two germline ends. CDR3 loop: CASSLDLEVGRNQPQHF. Here the CDR3 DNA reads TGTGCCAGCAGCTTAGATCTAGAGGTGGGGCGCAATCAGCCCCAGCATTTT.

This sequence joins TRBV5-5 and TRBJ1-4; D remains unclear. V was cut by 4 bases and J by 0 bases, with 7 bases left in between. The CDR3 totals 14 residues. Germline-derived CDR1 and CDR2 are SGHKS and YYEKEE (reference sequence). CDR3 residues: CASSQFATNEKLFF. The CDR3 region has the DNA TGTGCCAGCAGCCAATTTGCAACTAATGAAAAACTGTTTTTT.

The chain combines TRBV28 with TRBJ1-2; TRBD1 is a possible D gene (5 bases). The V and J ends lost 5 bases and 4 bases respectively, with 14 bases between them. Germline CDR1 is MDHEN and CDR2 is SYDVKM. The CDR3 loop spans 14 amino acids. The CDR3 reads CASSVGDSGYGYTF. For the CDR3, the DNA is TGTGCCAGCAGTGTCGGGGACTCGGGCTATGGCTACACCTTC.

The chain couples TRBV6-2 or TRBV6-3 to TRBJ2-1; D unclear. The germline gives CDR1 MNHEY, CDR2 SVGEGT. The CDR3 spans 14 residues. Trimming stripped 0 bases from V and 5 bases from J, with 8 bases between. CDR3 bases: TGTGCCAGCAGTTACTCGAAAGGAGACAATGAGCAGTTCTTC. Translation gives CASSYSKGDNEQFF.

The chain has TRBV10-3 and TRBJ1-5; possibly TRBD1 for D (5 bases). The CDR3 is made up of 14 amino acids. Germline CDR1 is ENHRY and CDR2 is SYGVKD. V was clipped by 3 bases and J by 2 bases, with 8 bases between them. CDR3 nucleotide sequence: TGTGCCATCAGTGAACAGGTGGGCAATCAGCCCCAGCATTTT. It translates to CAISEQVGNQPQHF.

The chain recombines TRBV9 with TRBJ1-4; a possible D gene is TRBD1 (6 bases). CDR3 length: 15 amino acids. Germline loops: CDR1 SGDLS, CDR2 YYNGEE. The V end was cut by 0 bases, the J end by 8 bases, with 14 bases between. CDR3 loop: CASSVGGGRGEKLFF. The CDR3 coding sequence is TGTGCCAGCAGCGTAGGAGGGGGAAGGGGGGAAAAACTGTTTTTT.

This clone showed up just a few times. The chain has TRBV9 and TRBJ1-2; 7 bases agree with TRBD1. With V trimmed by 0 bases and J by 4 bases, 6 bases remained unmatched. The CDR3 runs 15 residues. Looked up from germline, CDR1 is SGDLS and CDR2 is YYNGEE. The CDR3 region is CASSVEGAPIYGYTF. In nucleotides, the CDR3 is TGTGCCAGCAGCGTAGAGGGGGCTCCAATCTATGGCTACACCTTC.

This chain connects TRBV7-2 to TRBJ1-5; D uncertain. The CDR3 consists of 13 residues. The germline gives CDR1 SGHTA, CDR2 FQGNSA. Deletions cut 4 bases from V and 4 bases from J, with 8 bases between. The CDR3 DNA sequence: TGTGCCAGCAGCTCGGACTTAAATCAGCCCCAGCATTTT. This gives the protein CASSSDLNQPQHF.